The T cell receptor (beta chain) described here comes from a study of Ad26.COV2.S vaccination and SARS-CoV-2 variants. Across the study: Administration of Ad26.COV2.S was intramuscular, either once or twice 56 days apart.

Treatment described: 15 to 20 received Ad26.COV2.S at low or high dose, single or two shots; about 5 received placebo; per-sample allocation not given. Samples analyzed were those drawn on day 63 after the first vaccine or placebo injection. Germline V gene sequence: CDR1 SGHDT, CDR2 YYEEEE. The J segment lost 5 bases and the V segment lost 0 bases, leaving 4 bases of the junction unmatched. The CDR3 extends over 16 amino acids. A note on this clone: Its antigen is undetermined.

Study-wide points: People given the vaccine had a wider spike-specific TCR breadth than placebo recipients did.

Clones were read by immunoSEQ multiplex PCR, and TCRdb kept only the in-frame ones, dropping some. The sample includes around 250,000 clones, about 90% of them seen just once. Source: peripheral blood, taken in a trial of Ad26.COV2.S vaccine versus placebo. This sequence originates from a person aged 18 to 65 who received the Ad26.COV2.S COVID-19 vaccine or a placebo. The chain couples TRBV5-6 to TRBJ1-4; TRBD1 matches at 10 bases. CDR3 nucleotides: TGTGCCAGCAGCTTGGCCGGGACAGGGGCGAATGAAAAACTGTTTTTT. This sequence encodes CASSLAGTGANEKLFF.